This TCR beta chain emerged from a study of spatial heterogeneity in lung cancer. Study overall: Bulk RNA-seq from matched material yielded a T cell module score that correlated strongly with TCR transcript counts in tumor regions.

Overall study results and limits: Counts that tracked tumor mutation counts were those of expanded intratumoral alpha and beta TCRs.

The presence of a unique molecular identifier marked each TCR cDNA molecule. Via MiXCR, TCRdb re-called the 5' RACE reads, giving one row per CDR3 protein. The data hold fewer than 30,000 distinct CDR3 sequences, with under 8.5% observed a single time. The count of this clonotype is one. The antigen is not known. This may be a read error, as it is one base from a much larger clone. The CDR3 loop spans 14 amino acids. The V gene's germline CDR1 is LGHNA and CDR2 YSLEER. Indicated time point: sample taken at primary tumor resection. The TCR sequence derives from a male donor with early-stage non-small cell lung cancer. Here the sequenced sample was lung tumor tissue, taken at surgery. This chain joins TRBV4-3 and TRBJ2-3; D is unclear. The CDR3: CTSSQGRPTDTQYF. The CDR3 region has the DNA TGCACCAGCAGCCAAGGACGACCCACAGATACGCAGTATTTT.